A selection of T cell receptor beta chains follows, all from one sample in a study of CD8 T cells in ankylosing spondylitis. TCRdb recomputed calls from the 5' RACE reads with MiXCR, one row per CDR3 protein. This sample has under 850,000 distinct CDR3 sequences, with around 17% found just once. Sequences were obtained from blood, either unsorted or a sorted T cell fraction (not recorded which). These receptors all stem from a male donor with ankylosing spondylitis. Each CDR3 is given with its conserved first and last residue. A D gene is named only where the DNA matches it firmly. Expanded clones are given a class, and other clones once, few, many or no size at all.

TRBJ2-1,TRBV20-1,NA,few,CSARYVANEQFF,TGCAGTGCTAGATACGTTGCCAATGAGCAGTTCTTC
TRBJ1-6,TRBV18,NA,NA,CASSPGQNSPLHF,TGTGCCAGCTCACCGGGTCAGAATTCACCCCTCCACTTT
TRBJ2-2,TRBV5-5,NA,NA,CASSFGSANTGELFF,TGTGCCAGCAGCTTTGGGAGCGCGAACACCGGGGAGCTGTTTTTT
TRBJ2-1,TRBV2,TRBD2,NA,CASSRLAVAVDEQFF,TGTGCCAGCAGCCGACTAGCGGTAGCCGTAGATGAGCAGTTCTTC
TRBJ2-2,TRBV6-5,NA,NA,CASSSSVSGTGELFF,TGTGCCAGCAGTAGCTCAGTAAGCGGCACCGGGGAGCTGTTTTTT
TRBJ2-3,TRBV5-6,NA,few,CASSLWFTEITDTQYF,TGTGCCAGCAGCTTGTGGTTCACGGAGATCACAGATACGCAGTATTTT
TRBJ2-4,TRBV7-9,NA,few,CASSGFRTENIQYF,TGTGCCAGCAGCGGCTTTCGAACAGAAAACATTCAGTACTTC
TRBJ2-7,TRBV29-1,NA,few,CSVEALGQSTYEQYF,TGCAGCGTTGAAGCCCTCGGACAGTCAACCTACGAGCAGTACTTC
TRBJ2-5,TRBV11-2,NA,few,CASSRLGMKTQYF,TGTGCCAGCAGCCGGCTCGGGATGAAGACCCAGTACTTC
TRBJ2-1,TRBV20-1,NA,NA,CSAQDRSTYNEQFF,TGCAGTGCGCAAGACAGGAGCACCTACAATGAGCAGTTCTTC
TRBJ2-1,TRBV20-1,TRBD1,few,CSATDTGGSSYNEQFF,TGCAGTGCGACCGATACAGGGGGAAGTTCCTACAATGAGCAGTTCTTC
TRBJ1-2,TRBV18,NA,NA,CASSPMNYGYTF,TGTGCCAGCTCACCTATGAACTATGGCTACACCTTC
TRBJ2-7,TRBV7-2,NA,few,CASSLVEGSYEQYF,TGTGCCAGCAGCTTAGTTGAAGGCTCCTACGAGCAGTACTTC
TRBJ1-2,TRBV10-3,NA,NA,CAITRSSGDTSGADGYTF,TGTGCCATCACCAGATCCTCCGGAGACACGTCTGGTGCAGATGGCTACACCTTC
TRBJ2-5,TRBV6-6,NA,few,CASSHKETQYF,TGTGCCAGCAGCCATAAAGAGACCCAGTACTTC
TRBJ2-5,TRBV4-1,NA,NA,CASSWTVQETQYF,TGCGCCAGCAGCTGGACAGTCCAAGAGACCCAGTACTTC
TRBJ2-4,TRBV12-3/TRBV12-4,NA,few,CASSSGNTGIAKNIQYF,TGTGCCAGCAGTTCGGGGAACACAGGGATAGCCAAAAACATTCAGTACTTC
TRBJ1-4,TRBV4-2,NA,NA,CASSQAQGRNEKLFF,TGTGCCAGCAGCCAAGCACAGGGACGCAATGAAAAACTGTTTTTT
TRBJ2-7,TRBV10-3,TRBD1,NA,CAISEDRGSLEQYF,TGTGCCATCAGTGAGGACAGGGGGTCCCTCGAGCAGTACTTC
TRBJ2-2,TRBV7-6,NA,NA,CASSLIANAVTGELFF,TGTGCCAGCAGCTTAATCGCGAACGCCGTCACCGGGGAGCTGTTTTTT
TRBJ2-1,TRBV4-2,TRBD2,NA,CASSQTGGVVFF,TGTGCCAGCAGCCAGACGGGGGGGGTTGTGTTCTTC
TRBJ2-1,TRBV20-1,TRBD2,NA,CSAPLPGTSRGSEQFF,TGCAGTGCTCCTCTCCCCGGGACTAGCCGCGGGAGTGAGCAGTTCTTC
TRBJ1-2,TRBV5-6,NA,NA,CASRGDDYGYTF,TGTGCCAGCAGGGGCGATGACTATGGCTACACCTTC
TRBJ2-5,TRBV6-2/TRBV6-3,NA,few,CARAPQTGQETQYF,TGTGCCAGGGCGCCCCAGACGGGCCAAGAGACCCAGTACTTC
TRBJ2-1,TRBV6-5,TRBD2,many,CASSYSLPGLGTNEQFF,TGTGCCAGCAGTTACTCACTCCCGGGACTAGGGACGAATGAGCAGTTCTTC
TRBJ1-5,TRBV7-2,TRBD1,NA,CASSLDRGGGQPQHF,TGTGCCAGCAGCTTAGACAGGGGTGGCGGTCAGCCCCAGCATTTT
TRBJ1-1,TRBV5-1,NA,few,CASIPGTANTEAFF,TGCGCCAGCATCCCCGGGACGGCGAACACTGAAGCTTTCTTT
TRBJ2-1,TRBV5-1,TRBD2,few,CAAGLAGTDEQFF,TGCGCTGCTGGCCTAGCGGGAACGGATGAGCAGTTCTTC
TRBJ2-3,TRBV28,NA,NA,CASSRFEGLTDTQYF,TGTGCCAGCAGCCGCTTTGAGGGTCTCACAGATACGCAGTATTTT
TRBJ2-1,TRBV11-2,NA,many,CASSSTGSYNEQFF,TGTGCCAGCAGCTCGACAGGCTCCTACAATGAGCAGTTCTTC
TRBJ1-6,TRBV27,NA,few,CASKTGLGNSPLHF,TGTGCCAGCAAGACAGGCCTGGGTAATTCACCCCTCCACTTT
TRBJ1-1,TRBV9,NA,few,CASSVAGRLTEAFF,TGTGCCAGCAGCGTCGCGGGACGGCTCACTGAAGCTTTCTTT
TRBJ2-1,TRBV4-1,NA,few,CASSQDDLDSSYNEQFF,TGCGCCAGCAGCCAAGATGATTTGGACAGCTCCTACAATGAGCAGTTCTTC
TRBJ2-7,TRBV28,TRBD2,many,CASSGWAGGGYEQYF,TGTGCCAGCAGTGGATGGGCGGGAGGGGGCTACGAGCAGTACTTC
TRBJ1-1,TRBV29-1,NA,NA,CSAIQQREAFF,TGCAGCGCCATCCAACAGCGTGAGGCTTTCTTT
TRBJ2-7,TRBV20-1,NA,few,CSARGQEPYEQYF,TGCAGTGCTAGAGGGCAGGAGCCCTACGAGCAGTACTTC
TRBJ1-3,TRBV7-6,TRBD1,NA,CASSTGTGKPGNTIYF,TGTGCCAGCAGCACGGGGACAGGGAAGCCTGGAAACACCATATATTTT
TRBJ2-5,TRBV27,TRBD2,NA,CASSLRTSGGAETQYF,TGTGCCAGCAGTCTCAGGACTAGCGGGGGGGCTGAGACCCAGTACTTC
TRBJ1-1,TRBV5-1,NA,NA,CASSPVVQAKNTEAFF,TGCGCCAGCAGCCCCGTCGTGCAGGCAAAGAACACTGAAGCTTTCTTT
TRBJ2-1,TRBV7-2,NA,few,CASSFRPADREQFF,TGTGCCAGCAGCTTCCGGCCCGCGGATCGTGAGCAGTTCTTC
TRBJ2-2,TRBV3-1,TRBD2,NA,CASSQSERGYTGELFF,TGTGCCAGCAGCCAATCCGAGCGGGGATACACCGGGGAGCTGTTTTTT
TRBJ2-7,TRBV12-3/TRBV12-4,TRBD2,many,CASSLRTSGFEQYF,TGTGCCAGCAGTTTAAGGACTAGCGGGTTCGAGCAGTACTTC
TRBJ2-5,TRBV29-1,NA,few,CSVPKGGAGETQYF,TGCAGCGTCCCCAAGGGTGGTGCTGGTGAGACCCAGTACTTC
TRBJ2-1,TRBV12-3/TRBV12-4,TRBD2,few,CASSFHLSGSFDEQFF,TGTGCCAGCAGTTTCCACCTTAGCGGGAGTTTCGATGAGCAGTTCTTC
TRBJ2-6,TRBV6-2/TRBV6-3,NA,NA,CASIEASGANVLTF,TGTGCCAGCATTGAGGCTTCGGGGGCCAACGTCCTGACTTTC
TRBJ2-7,TRBV29-1,NA,NA,CSVVGRQTYEQYF,TGCAGCGTTGTTGGGCGCCAGACCTACGAGCAGTACTTC
TRBJ2-3,TRBV6-1,NA,NA,CASSEPDQGGQYF,TGTGCCAGCAGTGAACCTGATCAGGGGGGGCAGTATTTT
TRBJ2-3,TRBV12-3/TRBV12-4,TRBD1,NA,CASSRGTASTDTQYF,TGTGCCAGCAGTCGAGGGACAGCCAGCACAGATACGCAGTATTTT
TRBJ2-5,TRBV15,TRBD2,NA,CATSRVAGGPQETQYF,TGTGCCACCAGCAGAGTGGCGGGAGGGCCCCAAGAGACCCAGTACTTC
TRBJ2-7,TRBV2,NA,NA,CASSQEVGMLRSLYEQYF,TGTGCCAGCAGCCAGGAGGTGGGGATGTTGCGATCTCTCTACGAGCAGTACTTC
TRBJ1-2,TRBV4-1,NA,few,CASSPPDQNYGYTF,TGCGCCAGCAGCCCGCCCGACCAGAACTATGGCTACACCTTC
TRBJ2-2,TRBV2,NA,NA,CASSELRGRNTGELFF,TGTGCCAGCAGTGAACTTAGGGGCCGCAACACCGGGGAGCTGTTTTTT
TRBJ2-5,TRBV3-1,NA,few,CASSQDPPGDQYF,TGTGCCAGCAGCCAAGACCCCCCGGGCGACCAGTACTTC
TRBJ1-1,TRBV7-7,NA,NA,CASAPGAGLYGAFF,TGTGCTAGCGCCCCGGGTGCAGGCCTTTATGGGGCTTTCTTT
TRBJ2-1,TRBV6-5,NA,few,CASSYPTMGLRFNEQFF,TGTGCCAGCAGTTACCCTACGATGGGGTTGCGTTTCAATGAGCAGTTCTTC
TRBJ2-3,TRBV5-6,TRBD1,NA,CASSRDRGLDTQYF,TGTGCCAGCAGCCGGGACAGGGGTTTAGATACGCAGTATTTT
TRBJ1-1,TRBV5-1,NA,NA,CASQPLREKDTEAFF,TGCGCCAGCCAACCACTGAGGGAAAAGGACACTGAAGCTTTCTTT
TRBJ2-5,TRBV5-1,NA,few,CASSLAIGQETQYF,TGCGCCAGCAGCTTGGCCATAGGTCAAGAGACCCAGTACTTC
TRBJ1-1,TRBV6-1,TRBD1,NA,CASCRDRLTEAFF,TGTGCCAGCTGCCGGGACAGGCTCACTGAAGCTTTCTTT